This T cell receptor beta chain was identified in a study of cytomegalovirus exposure and HLA in healthy donors. Study at large: Around 80 million unique TCRs from HLA-typed donors were held in an early data release. Notes on the study in general: Several of the most significant clusters appeared, in a later analysis, to be linked to common viral pathogens.

Per germline, CDR1 MNHEY and CDR2 SVGAGI. The CDR3 length is 13 residues. Trimming removed 4 bases from V and 3 bases from J, with 9 bases in between. Vbeta (60) and Jbeta (13) primers were used in the PCR. Sequencing was performed with immunoSEQ multiplex PCR; in TCRdb, only in-frame clones are kept and a portion is missing. The sample yields about 170,000 clones, about 85% seen once. This clone came up a few times. What it binds is unknown. The chain joins TRBV6-5 to TRBJ1-1; D might be TRBD1 (6 bases). This receptor was taken from a man aged 30 to 45 in good health and CMV-seropositive. The sequencing input was PBMCs. This CDR3 reads CASSWTVDTEAFF. CDR3 coding DNA: TGTGCCAGCAGTTGGACAGTAGACACTGAAGCTTTCTTT.